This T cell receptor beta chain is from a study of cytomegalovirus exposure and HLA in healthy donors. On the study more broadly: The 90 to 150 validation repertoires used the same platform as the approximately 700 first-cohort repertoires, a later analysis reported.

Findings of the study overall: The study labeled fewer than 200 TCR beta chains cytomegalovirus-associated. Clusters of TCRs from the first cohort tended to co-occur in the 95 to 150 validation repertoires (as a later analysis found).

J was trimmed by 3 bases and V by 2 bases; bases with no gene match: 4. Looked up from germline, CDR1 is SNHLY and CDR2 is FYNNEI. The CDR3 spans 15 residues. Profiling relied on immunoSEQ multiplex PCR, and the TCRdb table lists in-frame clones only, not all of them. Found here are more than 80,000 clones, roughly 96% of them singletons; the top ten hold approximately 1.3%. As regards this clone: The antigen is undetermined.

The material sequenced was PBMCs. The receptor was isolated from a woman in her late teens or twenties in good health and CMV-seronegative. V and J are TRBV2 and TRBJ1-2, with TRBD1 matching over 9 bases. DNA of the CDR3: TGTGCCAGCAGTGAACGAAGGACAGGGGACTATGGCTACACCTTC. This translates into CASSERRTGDYGYTF.